Below, 8 T cell receptor beta chains from the same sample are listed, as sequenced in a study of T cells in localized non-small cell lung cancer. Using immunoSEQ multiplex PCR, the repertoire was profiled, and TCRdb retains in-frame clones only, with some absent. The top ten clones hold 9.2% of a sample with approximately 1,500 clones, roughly 20% of them seen once. Sequenced here: lung tumor tissue, sampled before any cancer treatment. These receptors came from a male donor aged 60 or over with stage III squamous cell lung carcinoma.

This rearrangement joins TRBV11-3 to TRBJ1-1, with 7 bases identical to TRBD1. The CDR3 sequence is 16 residues long. V shed 2 bases, J shed 8 bases, and the junction held 14 bases outside the gene matches. Per the germline V gene, CDR1 is SGHNT and CDR2 is YENEEA. CDR3: CASSLRTGAVQGEAFF. The CDR3 coding sequence is TGTGCCAGCAGCTTAAGGACAGGAGCAGTACAGGGGGAAGCTTTCTTT.

The CDR3 spells CASSPQGQGRNTEAFF. In nucleotides, the CDR3 is TGTGCCAGCTCACCCCAAGGACAGGGGCGTAACACTGAAGCTTTCTTT. The chain couples TRBV18 to TRBJ1-1, with 9 nucleotides matching TRBD1. The ends lost 3 bases at V and 2 bases at J; junction bases unmatched: 7. Germline V gene sequence: CDR1 KGHSH, CDR2 LQKENI. The CDR3 has 16 amino acids. Full variable domain (remainder filled in from reference TRBV18 and TRBJ1-1): NAGVMQNPRHLVRRRGQEARLRCSPMKGHSHVYWYRQLPEEGLKFMVYLQKENIIDESGMPKERFSAEFPKEGPSILRIQQVVRGDSAAYFCASSPQGQGRNTEAFFGQGTRLTVV.

This sequence joins TRBV11-3 and TRBJ1-4; TRBD1 matches at 7 bases. V dropped 5 bases and J dropped 7; count of bases not matched to a gene: 7. From germline, CDR1 is SGHNT and CDR2 YENEEA. The CDR3 totals 14 residues. The CDR3 region is CASSPGTEGEKLFF. In DNA form, the CDR3 reads TGTGCCAGCAGCCCCGGGACAGAAGGTGAAAAACTGTTTTTT.

The chain employs TRBV11-3 and TRBJ1-2; D not resolved. The ends were cut back, 1 base at V and 1 base at J, with 10 bases in the middle. This CDR3 spans 15 amino acids. Germline V gene sequence: CDR1 SGHNT, CDR2 YENEEA. The CDR3 nucleotides are TGTGCCAGCAGCTTAGGGACGGCCGGTAACTATGGCTACACCTTC. Its translation is CASSLGTAGNYGYTF.

This clone ranks as medium-sized. The V and J genes are TRBV11-3 and TRBJ2-2, with TRBD2 identical over 10 bases. Losses at the gene ends were 4 bases for V and 5 bases for J; bases not matched to a gene: 7. Germline lookup yields CDR1 SGHNT and CDR2 YENEEA. The CDR3 sequence is 16 residues long. The CDR3 here is CASSWASGGTTGELFF. The CDR3 DNA reads TGTGCCAGCAGCTGGGCTAGCGGGGGAACTACCGGGGAGCTGTTTTTT.

This clone showed up just a few times. The V and J genes are TRBV28 and TRBJ2-2, with D maybe TRBD1 (6 bases). Germline-derived CDR1 and CDR2 are MDHEN and SYDVKM. V lost 11 bases, J lost 4 bases, and 14 bases lay in between. The CDR3 covers 13 residues. The DNA for the CDR3 is TGTGCCGGAGAGGACAGTTCCACCGGGGAGCTGTTTTTT. This gives the protein CAGEDSSTGELFF.

V usage is TRBV11-3 and J usage is TRBJ2-6, with unresolved D. V was cut by 4 bases and J by 0 bases, with 7 bases left in between. This CDR3 region has 15 residues. Germline loops: CDR1 SGHNT, CDR2 YENEEA. CDR3 sequence: CASSSGLSGANVLTF. CDR3 DNA: TGTGCCAGCAGCTCCGGCCTCTCTGGGGCCAACGTCCTGACTTTC.

This clone was detected only a few times. This chain uses TRBV15 with TRBJ2-7; D not certain. Germline V gene lookup returns CDR1 LNHNV and CDR2 YYDKDF (reference sequence). Between the trimmed V and J ends, which lost 5 bases and 0 bases, there was a span of 11 bases. CDR3 length: 14 amino acids. In DNA form, the CDR3 reads TGTGCCACCAGCTTTCCACATTACTCCTACGAGCAGTACTTC. Amino acid sequence: CATSFPHYSYEQYF.